These T cell receptor beta chains were read from a single sample in a study of blood T cell repertoires in COVID-19. Profiling relied on immunoSEQ multiplex PCR, and the TCRdb table lists in-frame clones only, not all of them. The table records 300,000 to 350,000 clones, over 75% of them present only once. Material: PBMCs or T cells enriched from blood (not recorded which). The receptor set was obtained from a woman between 25 and 40 years old who had recovered from COVID-19. The CDR3 runs from the conserved cysteine through the conserved F or W. The order of the fields is clone size, D gene, CDR3 length, V gene, J gene, CDR3 DNA, CDR3 protein. A D gene is named only where the DNA matches it firmly. Not all rows give a size; the values are once, few, many and, for expanded clones, a class.

clone size: NA
D gene: NA
CDR3 length: 19
V gene: TRBV14
J gene: TRBJ1-1
CDR3 DNA: TGTGCCAGCAGCCGGACCCCTCCGGGACCCCGTACGCGGGGACCTGAAGCTTTCTTT
CDR3 protein: CASSRTPPGPRTRGPEAFF

clone size: NA
D gene: NA
CDR3 length: 14
V gene: TRBV19
J gene: TRBJ2-7
CDR3 DNA: TGTGCCAGTAGTATGGAGGGGACGTCCTACGAGCAGTACTTC
CDR3 protein: CASSMEGTSYEQYF

clone size: NA
D gene: TRBD1
CDR3 length: 19
V gene: TRBV13
J gene: TRBJ1-6
CDR3 DNA: TGTGCCAGCAGCTCCCGGGGACAGGGTCTGGACCTCGATAATTCACCCCTCCACTTT
CDR3 protein: CASSSRGQGLDLDNSPLHF

clone size: NA
D gene: NA
CDR3 length: 16
V gene: TRBV9
J gene: TRBJ1-3
CDR3 DNA: TGTGCCAGCAGCGGCGGGACGGTGGGCTCTGGAAACACCATATATTTT
CDR3 protein: CASSGGTVGSGNTIYF

clone size: NA
D gene: NA
CDR3 length: 13
V gene: TRBV7-8
J gene: TRBJ2-1
CDR3 DNA: TGTGCCAGCAGCCCCGGACAGTACAATGAGCAGTTCTTC
CDR3 protein: CASSPGQYNEQFF

clone size: NA
D gene: TRBD1
CDR3 length: 12
V gene: TRBV2
J gene: TRBJ1-4
CDR3 DNA: TGTGCCAGCAGTGGACAGGGGGCAAAACTGTTTTTT
CDR3 protein: CASSGQGAKLFF

clone size: NA
D gene: TRBD2
CDR3 length: 18
V gene: TRBV27
J gene: TRBJ2-3
CDR3 DNA: TGTGCCAGCAGTATCCGGAGTTTAGCGGGGGGGCCATCAGATACGCAGTATTTT
CDR3 protein: CASSIRSLAGGPSDTQYF

clone size: NA
D gene: TRBD1
CDR3 length: 17
V gene: TRBV19
J gene: TRBJ2-1
CDR3 DNA: TGTGCCAGTAGTATGGACAGGGCGTTAGGTACCTACAATGAGCAGTTCTTC
CDR3 protein: CASSMDRALGTYNEQFF

clone size: NA
D gene: NA
CDR3 length: 16
V gene: TRBV2
J gene: TRBJ1-1
CDR3 DNA: TGTGCCAGCAGTGTAGACAGCGACTCGCTCAACACTGAAGCTTTCTTT
CDR3 protein: CASSVDSDSLNTEAFF

clone size: NA
D gene: TRBD1
CDR3 length: 11
V gene: TRBV5-6
J gene: TRBJ2-1
CDR3 DNA: TGTGCCAGCAGCCCAGGGGGCCGGCTGGTCTTC
CDR3 protein: CASSPGGRLVF

clone size: NA
D gene: NA
CDR3 length: 15
V gene: TRBV18
J gene: TRBJ2-2
CDR3 DNA: TGTGCCAGCTCACCAACCCTGGACAGCACCGGGGAGCTGTTTTTT
CDR3 protein: CASSPTLDSTGELFF

clone size: NA
D gene: NA
CDR3 length: 13
V gene: TRBV7-9
J gene: TRBJ2-7
CDR3 DNA: TGTGCCAGCAGCCCCCCGACTACCTACGAGCAGTACTTC
CDR3 protein: CASSPPTTYEQYF

clone size: NA
D gene: NA
CDR3 length: 14
V gene: TRBV23-1
J gene: TRBJ2-3
CDR3 DNA: TGCGCCAGCAGTCAGTGGAGGATTAGGGATACGCAGTATTTT
CDR3 protein: CASSQWRIRDTQYF

clone size: once
D gene: NA
CDR3 length: 14
V gene: TRBV3-1/TRBV3-2
J gene: TRBJ1-3
CDR3 DNA: TGTGCCAGCAGCGAACCGAGGGGGAGAAACACCATATATTTT
CDR3 protein: CASSEPRGRNTIYF

clone size: NA
D gene: TRBD1
CDR3 length: 17
V gene: TRBV7-9
J gene: TRBJ2-2
CDR3 DNA: TGTGCCAGCAGCTTAGACGTGGGACAGGGAGGCACCGGGGAGCTGTTTTTT
CDR3 protein: CASSLDVGQGGTGELFF

clone size: NA
D gene: TRBD1
CDR3 length: 13
V gene: TRBV4-1
J gene: TRBJ1-2
CDR3 DNA: TGCGCCAGCAGCCAGGGGACAGGGTATAGCTACACCTTC
CDR3 protein: CASSQGTGYSYTF

clone size: NA
D gene: NA
CDR3 length: 15
V gene: TRBV5-1
J gene: TRBJ1-5
CDR3 DNA: TGCGCCAGCAGCTTGGTCGCGGGGGAGGACCAGCCCCAGCATTTT
CDR3 protein: CASSLVAGEDQPQHF

clone size: NA
D gene: TRBD1
CDR3 length: 13
V gene: TRBV7-7
J gene: TRBJ2-5
CDR3 DNA: TGTGCCAGCGGCAACAGGGGGCAAGAGACCCAGTACTTC
CDR3 protein: CASGNRGQETQYF

clone size: NA
D gene: NA
CDR3 length: 13
V gene: TRBV5-4
J gene: TRBJ2-7
CDR3 DNA: TGTGCCCCAGGATGGGCAGCATCCTACGAGCAGTACTTC
CDR3 protein: CAPGWAASYEQYF

clone size: once
D gene: NA
CDR3 length: 14
V gene: TRBV5-1
J gene: TRBJ2-3
CDR3 DNA: TGCGCCAGCAGCCCAGTGAGCGCCACAGATACGCAGTATTTT
CDR3 protein: CASSPVSATDTQYF

clone size: NA
D gene: TRBD1
CDR3 length: 9
V gene: TRBV5-3
J gene: TRBJ2-3
CDR3 DNA: TGTGCCAGAAGCCATGGACAGGGCTTT
CDR3 protein: CARSHGQGF

clone size: NA
D gene: NA
CDR3 length: 15
V gene: TRBV28
J gene: TRBJ2-7
CDR3 DNA: TGTGCCAGCAGTTTATCCAGGGAACTCTCCTACGAGCAGTACTTC
CDR3 protein: CASSLSRELSYEQYF

clone size: NA
D gene: NA
CDR3 length: 12
V gene: TRBV5-6
J gene: TRBJ2-7
CDR3 DNA: TGTGCCAGCAGTGATGGGCTAGCCGAGCAGTACTTC
CDR3 protein: CASSDGLAEQYF

clone size: once
D gene: TRBD1
CDR3 length: 15
V gene: TRBV9
J gene: TRBJ2-2
CDR3 DNA: TGTGCCAGCAGCGTAGCGGGTCAGGGGGCCGGGGAGCTGTTTTTT
CDR3 protein: CASSVAGQGAGELFF

clone size: NA
D gene: TRBD1
CDR3 length: 15
V gene: TRBV28
J gene: TRBJ2-1
CDR3 DNA: TGTGCCAGCAGTTTTCGGAACAGGGGATTTAATGAGCAGTTCTTC
CDR3 protein: CASSFRNRGFNEQFF

clone size: NA
D gene: NA
CDR3 length: 11
V gene: TRBV6-5
J gene: TRBJ2-7
CDR3 DNA: TGTGCCAGCAGTTCCAGGGGCGAGCAGTACTTC
CDR3 protein: CASSSRGEQYF

clone size: NA
D gene: NA
CDR3 length: 13
V gene: TRBV5-5
J gene: TRBJ1-1
CDR3 DNA: TGTGCCAGCAAAGAAACGGGGAGGGGCGAGGCTTTCTTT
CDR3 protein: CASKETGRGEAFF

clone size: NA
D gene: TRBD2
CDR3 length: 15
V gene: TRBV9
J gene: TRBJ2-7
CDR3 DNA: TGTGCCAGCAGCGTAGCTGGCGCGGGGGGAGACGAGCAGTACTTC
CDR3 protein: CASSVAGAGGDEQYF

clone size: once
D gene: NA
CDR3 length: 13
V gene: TRBV29-1
J gene: TRBJ2-7
CDR3 DNA: TGCAGCGTTGTGGCAGGGCCCTCCTACGAGCAGTACTTC
CDR3 protein: CSVVAGPSYEQYF

clone size: NA
D gene: NA
CDR3 length: 14
V gene: TRBV19
J gene: TRBJ1-3
CDR3 DNA: TGTGCCAGTAGTATGACGAACAGTGGAAACACCATATATTTT
CDR3 protein: CASSMTNSGNTIYF

clone size: NA
D gene: NA
CDR3 length: 15
V gene: TRBV7-2
J gene: TRBJ1-6
CDR3 DNA: TGTGCCAGCAGCTTACACTTGCAGGGCGATTCACCCCTCCACTTT
CDR3 protein: CASSLHLQGDSPLHF

clone size: NA
D gene: TRBD1
CDR3 length: 15
V gene: TRBV5-4
J gene: TRBJ2-5
CDR3 DNA: TGTGCCAGCGGGTGGACAGGGGCCGTCCAAGAGACCCAGTACTTC
CDR3 protein: CASGWTGAVQETQYF

clone size: NA
D gene: TRBD2
CDR3 length: 14
V gene: TRBV11-2
J gene: TRBJ2-5
CDR3 DNA: TGTGCCAGCAGCTCCGGCGGGGGACGGGAGACCCAGTACTTC
CDR3 protein: CASSSGGGRETQYF

clone size: few
D gene: NA
CDR3 length: 17
V gene: TRBV7-8
J gene: TRBJ1-5
CDR3 DNA: TGTGCCAGCAGCCCTACCAGGGTGGCAGGGGGCAATCAGCCCCAGCATTTT
CDR3 protein: CASSPTRVAGGNQPQHF

clone size: NA
D gene: TRBD2
CDR3 length: 15
V gene: TRBV18
J gene: TRBJ2-3
CDR3 DNA: TGTGCCAGCTCACTTGGGACTAGCGGCACAGATACGCAGTATTTT
CDR3 protein: CASSLGTSGTDTQYF